The 4 T cell receptor beta chains below come from one sample, sequenced in a study of OX40 agonist ivuxolimab in advanced cancers. TCRdb's table, derived via immunoSEQ multiplex PCR, lists solely in-frame clones and lacks some. The repertoire holds about 95,000 clones, with 75% to 90% as singletons. Sequencing used CD4+ or CD8+ T cells sorted from blood, obtained in a trial of the OX40 agonist ivuxolimab. The origin of the receptors is an adult with an advanced solid tumor such as melanoma, head and neck, liver or kidney cancer.

The rearrangement uses TRBV6-6 and TRBJ2-3; 8 bases are shared with TRBD2. V gave up 4 bases and J gave up 4 bases; unmatched junction bases: 1. The CDR3 has 13 residues. CDR1 is MNHNY, CDR2 SVGAGI, per germline (reference sequence). CDR3 coding DNA: TGTGCCAGCAGTTTAGCGGGATCAGATACGCAGTATTTT. It codes for CASSLAGSDTQYF.

The chain joins TRBV4-3 to TRBJ2-7; 8 nucleotides align to TRBD1. Per the germline V gene, CDR1 is LGHNA and CDR2 is YSLEER. With V trimmed by 4 bases and J by 7 bases, 6 bases remained unmatched. This CDR3 has 13 amino acids. DNA of the CDR3: TGCGCCAGCAGCCCCAGGGGGCCAAGGGAGCAGTACTTC. This codes for CASSPRGPREQYF.

The chain couples TRBV28 to TRBJ2-6; a possible D gene is TRBD2 (5 bases). Per the germline V gene, CDR1 is MDHEN and CDR2 is SYDVKM. This CDR3 spans 17 amino acids. V was trimmed by 7 bases and J by 0 bases, leaving 16 bases between them. The CDR3 is CASTIRGVLSGANVLTF. The CDR3 DNA reads TGTGCCAGCACCATCCGGGGAGTCCTCTCTGGGGCCAACGTCCTGACTTTC.

The rearrangement uses TRBV5-1 and TRBJ2-2; 10 bases line up with TRBD1. This CDR3 comprises 14 residues. Per the germline V gene, CDR1 is SGHRS and CDR2 is YFSETQ. V lost 8 bases, J lost 4 bases, and 5 bases stayed unmatched. CDR3 nucleotide sequence: TGCGCCAGTGCGACAGGGGGCGGCACCGGGGAGCTGTTTTTT. This gives the protein CASATGGGTGELFF.